Sequencing of this T cell receptor beta chain was carried out in a study of monozygotic twins with inflammatory bowel disease. The CDR3 runs 15 residues. Germline loops: CDR1 SEHNR, CDR2 FQNEAQ (reference sequence). From its re-call of the 5' RACE reads, TCRdb lists each CDR3 protein once, without DNA. The data include about 300,000 distinct CDR3 sequences; the top ten clones carry approximately 5.9%. The sequence was obtained from a human donor with ulcerative colitis or Crohn's disease, or a healthy co-twin of an affected twin (not recorded which). This chain joins TRBV7-9 and TRBJ2-3. Sequenced sample: blood. The CDR3 spells CASSLGQVGTDTQYF.